This T cell receptor beta chain was obtained from a study of shared clonotypes between healthy human individuals. Study findings and constraints: On the whole, naive subsets had larger estimated richness than memory subsets had.

As regards this clone: Antigen specificity is unknown.

In the study's own analysis: ImmunoSEQ yielded junction-only sequences lacking quality scores, so filtering differed. Assay used: immunoSEQ multiplex PCR; TCRdb lists only in-frame clones, some missing. The DNA was the basis for D and trimming; V, J and clone size are from that table. The sample records approximately 240,000 clones, about 69% being singletons. The germline gives CDR1 LNHNV, CDR2 YYDKDF (reference sequence). V lost 2 bases, J lost 8 bases, and 6 bases stayed unmatched. The CDR3 runs 16 residues. The rearrangement uses TRBV15 and TRBJ2-2; 12 nucleotides match TRBD2. This TCR came from a man aged 25-45 years in good health. Sequencing was carried out using memory CD4+ T cells sorted from blood. Described subset: CD45RA-negative fraction. Here the CDR3 DNA reads TGTGCCACCAGCAGAAGACTAGCGGGAGCTTTGGGGGAGCTGTTTTTT. Protein sequence: CATSRRLAGALGELFF.